The rows below give T cell receptor beta chains drawn from one sample of a study of cytomegalovirus exposure and HLA in healthy donors. Sequencing was performed with immunoSEQ multiplex PCR; in TCRdb, only in-frame clones are kept and a portion is missing. This sample has 100,000 to 150,000 clones, with roughly 70% found just once. Sequenced sample: PBMCs. Receptors originate from a man aged 40-49 years in good health and CMV-seropositive. CDR3s leave out the opening cysteine and the closing phenylalanine or tryptophan.

J	V	CDR3
TRBJ2-7	TRBV6-5	ASSVRTGWYEQY
TRBJ1-5	TRBV5-8	ASSRGRASNQPQH
TRBJ1-1	TRBV28	ASSLESPPGAF
TRBJ2-2	TRBV6-4	ASSESYGNTGELF
TRBJ1-2	TRBV6-1	ASSAGHGWAYT
TRBJ2-5	TRBV7-2	ASSRRVASGGGETQY
TRBJ1-2	TRBV5-8	ASSLDRQGRGYT
TRBJ2-1	TRBV19	ASSIGLAGALGDEQF
TRBJ2-7	TRBV29-1	SVDRGRGYEQY
TRBJ2-5	TRBV7-2	ASSTHRDRVVETQY
TRBJ2-7	TRBV7-8	ASSRTGASYEQY
TRBJ1-3	TRBV6-1	ASREATGFGNTIY
TRBJ2-4	TRBV9	ASSVEASELAKNIQY
TRBJ1-2	TRBV6-1	ASSDPRDFYGYT
TRBJ2-3	TRBV27	ASSLWAGQPTDTQY
TRBJ1-1	TRBV5-1	ASSLGSQGAQTEAF
TRBJ2-7	TRBV9	ASSVGTGIYEQY
TRBJ2-2	TRBV5-4	ASSLAETGGTGELF
TRBJ2-2	TRBV4-3	ASSQEELSGRVTGELF
TRBJ2-2	TRBV7-7	ASSLQGAGTGELF